Presented here are 9 T cell receptor beta chains from one specimen sequenced in a study of T cells in women clearing cervical HPV infection. The data were produced by immunoSEQ multiplex PCR, yet TCRdb's version contains in-frame clones alone and is incomplete. The sample data list about 20,000 clones. Material for sequencing was blood buffy coat. The receptors shown here come from a woman between 18 and 75 years old with a cervical HPV16 infection that either progressed to CIN3+ or cleared (not recorded which).

With regard to this clone: The read ends 3 residues early relative to the CDR3; the germline J gene fills the gap. The J gene is TRBJ2-3, the V gene TRBV18; 12 bases are a match to TRBD2. The CDR3 consists of 16 residues. Germline V gives CDR1 KGHSH, CDR2 LQKENI. Partial CDR3 DNA: TGTGCCAGCTCACCTGGACTAGCGGGAATAGGGGAGACG. Protein: CASSPGLAGIGET. The entire CDR3 reads CASSPGLAGIGETQYF.

With respect to this clone: The DNA ends 3 residues before the CDR3 does, and the rest of the CDR3 is filled in from the germline J gene. The chain combines TRBV20-1 with TRBJ1-4; 7 bases are a match to TRBD1. Germline trimming cut 5 bases from V and 8 bases from J; bases unmatched to any gene: 14. Germline CDR1 DFQATT, CDR2 SNEGSKA (reference sequence). The CDR3 sequence is 15 residues long. CDR3: CSAGSFRDRDEKLFF. Partial CDR3 DNA: TGCAGTGCTGGCTCGTTCCGGGACAGAGACGAAAAA.

The CDR3 bases that were read are TGCGCCAGCAGCTCGAAGGACAGCCTCCAAGAGACC. This translates into CASSSKDSLQET. From start to end, the CDR3 is CASSSKDSLQETQYF. This chain joins TRBV5-1 and TRBJ2-5; D possibly corresponds to TRBD1 (6 bases). The read halts 3 residues ahead of the CDR3 end, with the missing end drawn from the germline J gene. V dropped 3 bases and J dropped 1 base, with 13 bases sitting between them. CDR3 length equals 15 residues. Germline V CDR1 and CDR2: SGHRS, YFSETQ.

As regards this clone: Coverage ceases 3 residues before the CDR3 finishes, and the germline J gene fills in the end. The chain joins TRBV10-1 to TRBJ2-2; D may match TRBD1 or TRBD2 (5 bases each). Trimming pared 10 bases from V and 4 bases from J, leaving 13 bases between. The CDR3 is 13 residues long. Germline CDR1 reads WNHNN; CDR2 reads SYGVQD (reference sequence). Partial CDR3 DNA: TGCGCCATTCCAGGGAGAGGCACCGGGGAG. This sequence encodes CAIPGRGTGE. The whole CDR3 is CAIPGRGTGELFF.

Turning to this clone: The read is 3 residues too short to cover the CDR3 end, so that end is filled in from the germline J gene. The genes are TRBV19 and TRBJ2-7; 8 bases match TRBD2. The germline CDR1 and CDR2 sequences are LNHDA and SQIVND (reference sequence). This CDR3 region has 14 residues. Losses at the gene ends were 4 bases for V and 4 bases for J; bases not matched to a gene: 6. The chain's CDR3 is CASSTAGTRYEQYF. The part of the CDR3 DNA that was read is TGTGCCAGTAGTACCGCCGGGACTAGGTACGAG.

The CDR3 spells CASSHTGGETEAFF. The covered CDR3 bases are TGTGCCAGCAGTCATACAGGGGGCGAGACTGAA. The chain combines TRBV6-4 with TRBJ1-1, with 9 bases lining up with TRBD1. The CDR3 goes on 3 residues after the read ends, and that part is filled in from the germline J gene. V trimming: 5 bases; J trimming: 5 bases; junction bases outside the gene matches: 6. The germline V gene encodes CDR1 MRHNA and CDR2 SNTAGT. This CDR3 comprises 14 residues.

Regarding this clone: Coverage ceases 3 residues before the CDR3 finishes, and the germline J gene fills in the end. V is TRBV5-1 and J is TRBJ1-4, with D tentatively TRBD1 (5 bases). Between the trimmed V and J ends, which lost 3 bases and 8 bases, there was a span of 20 bases. Germline CDR1 SGHRS, CDR2 YFSETQ. The CDR3 loop spans 16 amino acids. CDR3 loop: CASSSNMGLGVEKLFF. CDR3 DNA (partial): TGCGCCAGCAGCTCTAATATGGGGCTAGGGGTCGAAAAA.

This clone is called medium-sized based on its frequency. The observed sequence ends 3 residues before the CDR3 terminus, with the missing tail filled in from the germline J gene. The chain links TRBV29-1 to TRBJ2-2; perhaps TRBD2 as D (5 bases). Trimming removed 5 bases from V and 2 bases from J, with 24 bases in between. CDR1 and CDR2 from the germline V gene are SQVTM and ANQGSEA. The CDR3 contains 18 residues. The part of the CDR3 DNA that was read is TGCAGCGTTATTCTTTTCGGGGTGAGGGCGGCAAACACCGGGGAG. This sequence encodes CSVILFGVRAANTGE. The whole CDR3 protein is CSVILFGVRAANTGELFF.

Remarks on this clone: Coverage ceases 3 residues before the CDR3 finishes, and the germline J gene fills in the end. The chain has TRBV20-1 and TRBJ1-1, with D maybe TRBD1 (5 bases). There are 14 residues in the CDR3. V was trimmed by 6 bases and J by 3 bases, leaving 17 bases between them. Germline V gives CDR1 DFQATT, CDR2 SNEGSKA (reference sequence). CDR3 region: CSANPGRGDTEAFF. The covered CDR3 bases are TGCAGTGCCAATCCTGGAAGGGGTGACACTGAA.